The 30 T cell receptor beta chains below were found in one sample sequenced in a study of blood T cells in healthy people across ages. Primers used in a second PCR of roughly 6 to 12 cycles were a sample-barcoded 5' primer and a J-beta primer mix. From the 5' RACE reads, TCRdb called clonotypes with MiXCR, one entry per CDR3 protein. The data contain some 1.7 million distinct CDR3 sequences, 28% of them seen just once; the ten biggest clones take up roughly 8.2%. The sample comprised blood. The receptor set was obtained from a woman aged 30 to 39 in good health.

As for this clonotype: The missing conserved phenylalanine or tryptophan at the end of this CDR3 makes a read error likely. CDR3 loop: CASSQTAGGVYNEQFV. The CDR3 nucleotides read TGCGCCAGCAGCCAAACGGCGGGAGGGGTCTACAATGAGCAGTTCGTC. The chain is built from TRBV4-3 and TRBJ2-1, with 9 bases fitting TRBD2. The CDR3 consists of 16 residues. V trimming: 2 bases; J trimming: 3 bases; junction bases outside the gene matches: 5. Germline values: CDR1 LGHNA, CDR2 YSLEER.

The CDR3 DNA is TGCGCCAGCAGCCAAGCTACCCTACGAGCAGGGTCACCCCTCCACTTT. Translation gives CASSQATLRAGSPLHF. The gene calls are TRBV4-1 and TRBJ1-6; perhaps TRBD1 as D (5 bases). The germline V gene encodes CDR1 MGHRA and CDR2 YSYEKL. CDR3 length: 16 residues. Trimming pared 1 base from V and 10 bases from J, leaving 17 bases between.

Comment on this clonotype: A much larger clone lies one base from this, so it may be a read error. The chain links TRBV29-1 to TRBJ1-1; 10 bases line up with TRBD1. The germline V gene has CDR1 SQVTM and CDR2 ANQGSEA. The CDR3 is made up of 12 amino acids. With V trimmed by 7 bases and J by 6 bases, 5 bases remained unmatched. CDR3: CSGDRGGAEAFF. The DNA for the CDR3 is TGCAGCGGGGACAGGGGTGGGGCTGAAGCTTTCTTT.

This clonotype appeared a few times. The V and J genes are TRBV28 and TRBJ2-7; the match to TRBD2 covers 7 bases. J gave up 12 bases and V 6 bases, and 20 bases lay outside the gene matches. CDR3 length equals 15 residues. The germline gives CDR1 MDHEN, CDR2 SYDVKM. CDR3 nucleotide sequence: TGTGCCAGCAGCGTCCCCCTGGCGGGGGACTCCCCCCGGTACTTC. This codes for CASSVPLAGDSPRYF.

V usage is TRBV14 and J usage is TRBJ2-7; 7 bases agree with TRBD1. Germline CDR1 SGHDN, CDR2 FVKESK. The CDR3 sequence is 13 residues long. J was trimmed by 5 bases and V by 4 bases; bases with no gene match: 5. The CDR3: CASSLWDSDEQYF. In DNA form, the CDR3 reads TGTGCCAGCAGCCTATGGGACAGCGACGAGCAGTACTTC.

This clonotype was seen a few times. This chain links TRBV27 with TRBJ1-3, with D unclear. V was cut by 6 bases and J by 2 bases, with 11 bases left in between. The CDR3 covers 14 residues. From germline, CDR1 is MNHEY and CDR2 SMNVEV (reference sequence). CDR3 loop: CASRASGTGNTIYF. CDR3 nucleotide sequence: TGTGCCAGCAGGGCATCGGGTACTGGAAACACCATATATTTT.

This sequence joins TRBV9 and TRBJ2-7; 7 bases are a match to TRBD2. Germline V CDR1 and CDR2: SGDLS, YYNGEE. The trim removed 2 bases at V and 0 bases at J, leaving 8 bases unmatched. The CDR3 contains 16 residues. CDR3 region: CASSVEARTSSYEQYF. CDR3 sequence (DNA): TGTGCCAGCAGCGTGGAGGCACGGACTAGCTCCTACGAGCAGTACTTC.

This clonotype was counted between two and nine times. The chain is built from TRBV2 and TRBJ1-4; no reliable D call. Germline V gives CDR1 SNHLY, CDR2 FYNNEI. This CDR3 is built from 13 residues. Deletions cut 11 bases from V and 4 bases from J, with 14 bases between. Here the CDR3 DNA reads TGTGCCTACCGGGTGGAAGTTAATGAAAAACTGTTTTTT. Encoded protein: CAYRVEVNEKLFF. Full variable domain (rest looked up from reference TRBV2 and TRBJ1-4): EPEVTQTPSHQVTQMGQEVILRCVPISNHLYFYWYRQILGQKVEFLVSFYNNEISEKSEIFDDQFSVERPDGSNFTLKIRSTKLEDSAMYFCAYRVEVNEKLFFGSGTQLSVL.

The genes are TRBV6-4 and TRBJ1-6; possibly TRBD1 for D (5 bases). The CDR3 length is 13 residues. Germline-derived CDR1 and CDR2 are MRHNA and SNTAGT. Trimming took off 5 bases at V and 7 bases at J, with 9 bases between the two ends. CDR3 bases: TGTGCCAGCAGTTGGGACGGGAATTCACCCCTCCACTTT. Amino acids: CASSWDGNSPLHF.

Here the CDR3 DNA reads TGTGCCAGCAGACCGGGGCTGAGCACTGAAGCTTTCTTT. Its translation is CASRPGLSTEAFF. V and J are TRBV6-5 and TRBJ1-1; a possible D gene is TRBD1 (5 bases). CDR1 is MNHEY and CDR2 is SVGAGI in the germline V gene. V was trimmed by 6 bases and J by 4 bases, leaving 12 bases between them. This CDR3 comprises 13 residues.

This chain uses TRBV3-1 with TRBJ1-4; a weak D match, TRBD1 (5 bases). There are 15 residues in the CDR3. Looked up from germline, CDR1 is LGHDT and CDR2 is YNNKEL (reference sequence). Trimming shortened V by 1 base and J by 0 bases, and 6 bases separated the two germline ends. CDR3 nucleotides: TGTGCCAGCAGCCAAGGGACAACAACTAATGAAAAACTGTTTTTT. This translates into CASSQGTTTNEKLFF.

This clonotype was counted between two and nine times. The chain employs TRBV7-9 and TRBJ2-3; 13 bases map to TRBD2. The V segment lost 6 bases and the J segment 5 bases; nucleotides outside the gene matches: 11. The CDR3 runs 17 residues. The germline V gene has CDR1 SEHNR and CDR2 FQNEAQ (reference sequence). CDR3 sequence: CASSSPGTSGDLDTQYF. CDR3 sequence (DNA): TGTGCCAGCAGTTCTCCCGGGACTAGCGGGGACTTAGATACGCAGTATTTT.

The genes are TRBV29-1 and TRBJ2-3; D ambiguous. This CDR3 has 15 residues. Germline lookup yields CDR1 SQVTM and CDR2 ANQGSEA. The ends were cut back, 5 bases at V and 0 bases at J, with 15 bases in the middle. CDR3 coding DNA: TGCAGCGTTAACGAACAGCTCCTAAGCACAGATACGCAGTATTTT. Encoded protein: CSVNEQLLSTDTQYF.

The chain uses TRBV12-3 or TRBV12-4 and TRBJ2-3, with D perhaps matching TRBD1 (5 bases). V was trimmed by 5 bases and J by 1 base, leaving 22 bases between them. The CDR3 is 18 residues long. The CDR3 DNA follows: TGTGCCAGCAGTCCCACTGGGCCTTTAGGGGCCCGCACAGATACGCAGTATTTT. It translates to CASSPTGPLGARTDTQYF.

The CDR3 DNA is TGTGCCAGCAGTTATGGGACATCCAACTATGGCTACACCTTC. Translated: CASSYGTSNYGYTF. The genes are TRBV6-2 or TRBV6-3 and TRBJ1-2; D perhaps matches TRBD1 (6 bases). The germline V gene has CDR1 MNHEY and CDR2 SVGEGT. Trimming left V 3 bases short and J 2 bases short, with 10 bases between. CDR3 length equals 14 residues.

This clonotype turned up a few times. The gene calls are TRBV6-2 or TRBV6-3 and TRBJ1-5, with a possible D match to TRBD1 (5 bases). V lost 2 bases and J lost 3, with 14 bases in between. Germline CDR1 MNHEY, CDR2 SVGEGT. The CDR3 has 16 residues. DNA for the CDR3: TGTGCCAGCAGTTACAAGGGCGCGGGGCCCAATCAGCCCCAGCATTTT. It yields the protein CASSYKGAGPNQPQHF.

DNA of the CDR3: TGTGCCAGCAGTCCTGGGGGGGCTTTCTATGGCTACACCTTC. Translated: CASSPGGAFYGYTF. The rearrangement joins TRBV28 to TRBJ1-2; a weak D match, TRBD1 (6 bases). Trimming removed 5 bases from V and 4 bases from J, with 14 bases in between. Germline V lookup: CDR1 MDHEN, CDR2 SYDVKM. The CDR3 contains 14 residues.

Note on this clonotype: This may come from a read error, since a much larger clone is one base off. This chain connects TRBV12-3 or TRBV12-4 to TRBJ2-7; D may be TRBD1 or TRBD2 (5 bases each). The CDR3 loop spans 14 amino acids. CDR3 in amino acids: CASSLGVISCEQYF. CDR3 coding DNA: TGTGCCAGCAGTTTGGGGGTCATATCCTGCGAGCAGTACTTC.

There are many counts of this clonotype. The CDR3 sequence is CASSLGHNYEQYF. As DNA, the CDR3 is TGTGCCAGCAGTCTAGGACACAACTACGAGCAGTACTTC. This chain uses TRBV27 with TRBJ2-7, with TRBD1 as a possible D gene (5 bases). This CDR3 contains 13 residues. Between the trimmed V and J ends, which lost 5 bases and 3 bases, there was a span of 11 bases. CDR1 is MNHEY, CDR2 SMNVEV, per germline (reference sequence).

The gene calls are TRBV12-5 and TRBJ1-2; 7 bases match TRBD1. Germline V gene lookup returns CDR1 LGHNT and CDR2 FRNRAP. V trimming: 6 bases; J trimming: 8 bases; junction bases outside the gene matches: 21. The CDR3 spans 17 residues. CDR3 in amino acids: CASGHDRDLTLWGGYTF. In DNA form, the CDR3 reads TGTGCTAGTGGACATGACAGGGACCTAACCCTCTGGGGGGGCTACACCTTC.

The chain uses TRBV21-1 and TRBJ1-1; the listed D gene, TRBD1, was not tested against the DNA. TRBV21-1 is a recognized pseudogene. This CDR3 has 16 amino acids. CDR3 in DNA: TGTGCCAGCAGCAAAGAAGGAGTGTCTCCGGGGACTGAAGCTTTCTTT. Residues: CASSKEGVSPGTEAFF.

The chain couples TRBV7-7 to TRBJ2-7; 10 bases are a match to TRBD2. The J call may be faulty, since TRBJ2-5 better matches the DNA end. Germline lookup yields CDR1 SSHAT and CDR2 FNYEAQ (reference sequence). This CDR3 spans 16 amino acids. The CDR3 here is CASSLLSSGGGETQYF. The CDR3 bases are TGTGCCAGCAGCTTACTTTCTAGCGGGGGCGGGGAGACCCAGTACTTC.

At least ten counts were recorded for this clonotype. The chain uses TRBV12-3 or TRBV12-4 and TRBJ2-5; no clear D. The CDR3 is 13 amino acids. The V gene lost 6 bases and the J gene lost 1 base, with 9 bases spanning the gap. CDR3 coding DNA: TGTGCCAGCAGCTTCGGCTCCCAAGAGACCCAGTACTTC. It encodes CASSFGSQETQYF.

The rearrangement links TRBV10-3 to TRBJ1-3, with 8 bases fitting TRBD1. CDR1 and CDR2 (germline): ENHRY, SYGVKD. This CDR3 comprises 17 residues. J lost 0 bases, V lost 0 bases, and 4 bases had no gene match. The CDR3 reads CAISESGQANSGNTIYF. The CDR3 bases are TGTGCCATCAGTGAGTCGGGACAGGCGAACTCTGGAAACACCATATATTTT.

This clonotype was picked up a small number of times. The rearrangement uses TRBV29-1 and TRBJ2-6; D might be TRBD1 (6 bases). CDR3 size: 16 residues. Trimming left V 2 bases short and J 0 bases short, with 11 bases between. Per the germline V gene, CDR1 is SQVTM and CDR2 is ANQGSEA. In DNA, the CDR3 is TGCAGCGTTGAAAGGGACACCGACTCTGGGGCCAACGTCCTGACTTTC. Translated: CSVERDTDSGANVLTF.

The chain joins TRBV7-2 to TRBJ1-5; weak D call: TRBD1 (6 bases). The CDR3 totals 13 residues. V dropped 3 bases and J dropped 8 bases, with 11 bases sitting between them. CDR1 SGHTA and CDR2 FQGNSA come from the germline V gene. CDR3 nucleotides: TGTGCCAGCAGCTTTAGGGGGGGTGAGCCCCAGCATTTT. Translation gives CASSFRGGEPQHF.

The CDR3 sequence is CASSLARSINIQYF. CDR3 in DNA: TGTGCCAGCAGCTTAGCGCGGTCTATAAACATTCAGTACTTC. The chain combines TRBV7-9 with TRBJ2-4; D ambiguous. V shed 0 bases and J shed 6 bases, with 9 bases lying between them. The CDR3 length is 14 residues. Germline V gives CDR1 SEHNR, CDR2 FQNEAQ (reference sequence).

This chain links TRBV5-1 with TRBJ2-1; 7 nucleotides agree with TRBD2. The CDR3 is made up of 16 amino acids. From germline, CDR1 is SGHRS and CDR2 YFSETQ. After removal of 1 base from V and 5 bases from J, the junction contained 9 bases not matched to a gene. The CDR3 reads CASSLYGGRSDNEQFF. Here the CDR3 DNA reads TGCGCCAGCAGCTTGTATGGCGGGAGATCAGACAATGAGCAGTTCTTC.

The genes are TRBV12-3 or TRBV12-4 and TRBJ2-2, with 8 bases identical to TRBD2. J gave up 4 bases and V 6 bases, and 4 bases lay outside the gene matches. The CDR3 contains 14 residues. The CDR3 DNA reads TGTGCCAGCAGCAACCTAGCGGGCACCGGGGAGCTGTTTTTT. Translated: CASSNLAGTGELFF.

This rearrangement joins TRBV7-2 to TRBJ2-5; TRBD1 aligns across 9 bases. The V and J ends lost 5 bases and 5 bases, in that order; junction bases with no gene match: 12. The germline V gene has CDR1 SGHTA and CDR2 FQGNSA. CDR3 length: 16 amino acids. CDR3 DNA: TGTGCCAGCAGCCCCCGCGGGACAGGGTTTGGTGAGACCCAGTACTTC. Encoded protein: CASSPRGTGFGETQYF.